These T cell receptor beta chains were read from a single sample in a study of T cell changes during pregnancy in multiple sclerosis. Clones were sequenced by immunoSEQ multiplex PCR, and TCRdb holds only the in-frame ones, with some missing. Of about 67,000 clones listed, 70% to 90% are singletons. Here the sequenced sample was peripheral blood, taken in the first trimester of pregnancy. The receptors stem from a female donor with multiple sclerosis, enrolled in a pregnancy study. Each CDR3 is given with its conserved first and last residue. The D gene is left open where the match is weak. Clone size is given for some rows only: seen once, a few or many times, or a class if the clone is expanded.

V gene	D gene	J gene	clone size	CDR3 protein	CDR3 DNA
TRBV18	TRBD1	TRBJ2-1	.	CASSQGQSNEQFF	TGTGCCAGCTCACAGGGACAGAGCAATGAGCAGTTCTTC
TRBV7-3	TRBD2	TRBJ2-5	.	CASSREPLAGAEPPETQYF	TGTGCCAGCAGCCGGGAGCCACTAGCGGGGGCCGAACCTCCCGAGACCCAGTACTTC
TRBV28	.	TRBJ2-7	.	CASSLDQGNEQYF	TGTGCCAGCAGTTTGGATCAGGGAAACGAGCAGTACTTC
TRBV14	.	TRBJ1-1	.	CASTTGSNTEAFF	TGTGCCAGCACAACAGGGTCGAACACTGAAGCTTTCTTT
TRBV7-7	.	TRBJ2-7	.	CASSLYRDHEQYF	TGTGCCAGCAGCTTATATCGGGATCATGAGCAGTACTTC
TRBV5-6	.	TRBJ2-2	once	CASREVGKNTGELFF	TGTGCCAGCAGGGAGGTGGGTAAGAACACCGGGGAGCTGTTTTTT
TRBV6-5	.	TRBJ1-2	.	CASSYGGFYGYTF	TGTGCCAGCAGTTACGGGGGGTTTTATGGCTACACCTTC
TRBV19	TRBD2	TRBJ2-7	.	CASAAGRGSLYEQYF	TGTGCCAGTGCGGCGGGGCGCGGGAGCCTCTACGAGCAGTACTTC
TRBV30	.	TRBJ2-2	once	CAWGPLQISTGELFF	TGTGCCTGGGGGCCCTTACAAATCAGCACCGGGGAGCTGTTTTTT
TRBV30	TRBD1	TRBJ2-7	.	CACHSGTDLYEQYF	TGTGCCTGCCACTCCGGGACAGACTTATACGAGCAGTACTTC
TRBV2	TRBD1	TRBJ2-2	.	CASSGGQGPAGELFF	TGTGCCAGCAGTGGGGGACAGGGGCCGGCCGGGGAGCTGTTTTTT
TRBV5-6	TRBD1	TRBJ1-2	.	CASSRSPGTEESYGYTF	TGTGCCAGCAGCCGATCCCCCGGGACAGAAGAGAGCTATGGCTACACCTTC
TRBV7-9	.	TRBJ1-5	.	CASSLNGQPQHF	TGTGCCAGCAGCTTAAACGGGCAGCCCCAGCATTTT
TRBV5-1	TRBD2	TRBJ2-3	.	CASSLVLAGGGDTQYF	TGCGCCAGCAGCTTGGTCCTAGCGGGAGGAGGAGATACGCAGTATTTT
TRBV14	TRBD2	TRBJ2-7	.	CASSQDRTSGSYEQYF	TGTGCCAGCAGCCAAGATAGAACCAGCGGGAGCTACGAGCAGTACTTC
TRBV29-1	.	TRBJ1-4	.	CSVEEARSGEKLFF	TGCAGCGTTGAAGAGGCCAGGTCAGGAGAAAAACTGTTTTTT
TRBV18	.	TRBJ1-3	.	CASSPSQPGTGGNTIYF	TGTGCCAGCTCACCTTCGCAGCCTGGGACTGGCGGAAACACCATATATTTT
TRBV9	TRBD1	TRBJ1-3	.	CASSVAGTGGGNTIYF	TGTGCCAGCAGCGTCGCCGGGACAGGGGGCGGAAACACCATATATTTT
TRBV28	TRBD1	TRBJ2-7	.	CASSTRDRSYEQYF	TGTGCCAGCAGTACCCGGGACAGGAGCTACGAGCAGTACTTC
TRBV4-1	TRBD2	TRBJ2-1	.	CASSQEETSGYNEQFF	TGCGCCAGCAGCCAAGAGGAGACTAGCGGATACAATGAGCAGTTCTTC
TRBV7-8	.	TRBJ2-1	.	CASSLARVRSGNGNEQFF	TGTGCCAGCAGCTTAGCGAGGGTTAGGTCGGGAAATGGCAATGAGCAGTTCTTC
TRBV11-2	.	TRBJ1-1	.	CASSLEWGNTEAFF	TGTGCCAGCAGCTTAGAATGGGGCAACACTGAAGCTTTCTTT
TRBV5-6	.	TRBJ1-5	.	CASSLVRTYDQPQHF	TGTGCCAGCAGCTTGGTACGGACATACGATCAGCCCCAGCATTTT
TRBV12-5	TRBD1	TRBJ1-3	once	CASGLVLRGPISGNTIYF	TGTGCTAGTGGTTTGGTACTAAGGGGGCCCATCTCTGGAAACACCATATATTTT
TRBV7-6	TRBD1	TRBJ1-1	.	CASSLQPGQMNTEAFF	TGTGCCAGCAGCCTCCAGCCGGGACAGATGAACACTGAAGCTTTCTTT
TRBV6-5	TRBD2	TRBJ2-1	.	CASRPGLADSNEQFF	TGTGCCAGCAGACCTGGACTAGCGGATTCCAATGAGCAGTTCTTC
TRBV7-9	.	TRBJ1-1	few	CAGRTGSTEAFF	TGTGCCGGACGGACGGGAAGCACTGAAGCTTTCTTT
TRBV27	.	TRBJ1-2	.	CASSSTGVYGYTF	TGTGCCAGCAGTTCGACAGGTGTATATGGCTACACCTTC
TRBV30	.	TRBJ1-6	.	CASYYPKEGRSYNSPLHF	TGTGCCTCCTACTACCCTAAGGAGGGTCGGTCCTATAATTCACCCCTCCACTTT
TRBV19	TRBD1	TRBJ2-2	.	CASRDRGVGTGELFF	TGTGCCAGTAGGGACAGGGGGGTCGGCACCGGGGAGCTGTTTTTT